A selection of T cell receptor beta chains follows, all from one sample in a study of chemoradiotherapy in HPV16-positive cancers. The data were produced by immunoSEQ multiplex PCR, yet TCRdb's version contains in-frame clones alone and is incomplete. The data contain over 1,500 clones, more than 95% of them seen just once; the ten biggest clones take up approximately 2.4%. Specimen: tumor tissue, collected from a patient who underwent chemoradiotherapy. The receptors stem from a human donor with HPV-associated anogenital cancer. The CDR3 runs from the conserved cysteine through the conserved F or W. D genes are given only for firm matches. A row's size may be missing; if present it is once, few, many or a size class.

d_call j_call clone_size v_call cdr3_aa cdr3_nt
NA TRBJ2-1 NA TRBV29-1 CSVRTNYNEQFF TGCAGCGTACGAACGAACTACAATGAGCAGTTCTTC
NA TRBJ1-1 NA TRBV30 CAHRNGRYTEAFF TGTGCCCATAGGAACGGTCGTTACACTGAAGCTTTCTTT
TRBD2 TRBJ2-4 NA TRBV29-1 CSVGTSGLPRNIQYF TGCAGCGTTGGGACTAGCGGTCTACCAAGAAACATTCAGTACTTC
NA TRBJ2-7 NA TRBV10-1 CASSECGEFYEQYF TGCGCCAGCAGTGAGTGTGGGGAATTCTACGAGCAGTACTTC
NA TRBJ2-2 NA TRBV9 CASSVDPGPNTGELFF TGTGCCAGCAGCGTAGACCCAGGGCCGAACACCGGGGAGCTGTTTTTT
NA TRBJ2-5 once TRBV2 CASSVQGGGETQYF TGTGCCAGCAGTGTTCAGGGGGGAGGGGAGACCCAGTACTTC
TRBD1 TRBJ1-1 NA TRBV7-9 CASTPFDRVNTEAFF TGTGCCAGCACCCCTTTCGACAGGGTGAACACTGAAGCTTTCTTT
NA TRBJ2-7 NA TRBV9 CASSVSDSYEQYF TGTGCCAGCAGCGTATCGGACAGCTACGAGCAGTACTTC
NA TRBJ2-3 NA TRBV4-1 CASSSRIATDTQYF TGCGCCAGCAGCTCCCGTATCGCCACAGATACGCAGTATTTT
NA TRBJ1-2 NA TRBV7-9 CASSLDAYGYTF TGTGCCAGCAGCTTAGATGCCTATGGCTACACCTTC
NA TRBJ1-5 NA TRBV6-6 CASSYGRDSNQPQHF TGTGCCAGCAGTTACGGCAGGGATTCCAATCAGCCCCAGCATTTT
NA TRBJ1-2 NA TRBV28 CASTRLSKGYTF TGTGCCAGCACCCGGTTATCTAAGGGCTACACCTTC
TRBD2 TRBJ2-5 NA TRBV4-3 CASSQERGGQETQYF TGCGCCAGCAGCCAAGAGCGGGGGGGCCAAGAGACCCAGTACTTC
TRBD1 TRBJ1-1 NA TRBV7-2 CASSLGTGLTEAFF TGTGCCAGCAGCTTGGGGACAGGGCTGACTGAAGCTTTCTTT
NA TRBJ2-1 NA TRBV5-4 CASSLAGFYNEQFF TGTGCCAGCAGCTTGGCTGGTTTCTACAATGAGCAGTTCTTC
NA TRBJ2-7 NA TRBV4-1 CASSHALTYEQYF TGCGCCAGCAGCCATGCTCTCACCTACGAGCAGTACTTC
NA TRBJ2-7 NA TRBV7-8 CASSLGGITHEQYF TGTGCCAGCAGCTTAGGAGGTATCACGCACGAGCAGTACTTC
NA TRBJ2-3 NA TRBV5-4 CASSSGDTQYF TGTGCCAGCAGCTCCGGAGATACGCAGTATTTT
TRBD1 TRBJ2-5 once TRBV27 CASSSGTGGAETQYF TGTGCCAGCAGTTCTGGGACAGGGGGCGCGGAGACCCAGTACTTC
NA TRBJ1-2 NA TRBV7-9 CASSLNSAGYGYTF TGTGCCAGCAGCTTAAATTCGGCTGGTTATGGCTACACCTTC
NA TRBJ1-1 NA TRBV28 CASSLWQGGGAFF TGTGCCAGCAGTTTATGGCAGGGTGGGGGCGCTTTCTTT
NA TRBJ1-2 NA TRBV20-1 CSASRGVLTF TGCAGTGCCTCGAGGGGGGTGCTCACCTTC
TRBD2 TRBJ2-3 once TRBV6-4 CASSEGGGTDTQYF TGTGCCAGCAGTGAGGGGGGGGGCACAGATACGCAGTATTTT
NA TRBJ2-2 NA TRBV6-4 CASSDKGQGTGELFF TGTGCCAGCAGTGACAAGGGCCAGGGGACCGGGGAGCTGTTTTTT